Listed here are 21 T cell receptor beta chains from one sample, sequenced in a study of blood T cell repertoires in COVID-19. Clones were sequenced by immunoSEQ multiplex PCR, and TCRdb holds only the in-frame ones, with some missing. Of some 98,000 clones listed, around 80% are singletons. The sequencing input was peripheral blood. The receptor source for this set is an older man with acute or convalescent COVID-19.

V usage is TRBV19 and J usage is TRBJ2-5; tentatively, D is TRBD2 (6 bases). CDR3 length: 14 amino acids. Germline V CDR1 and CDR2: LNHDA, SQIVND (reference sequence). Trimming stripped 4 bases from V and 7 bases from J, with 16 bases between. CDR3 DNA: TGTGCCAGTAGTACGGGGACGGGGGAAAGGACCCAGTACTTC. Protein product: CASSTGTGERTQYF.

The chain recombines TRBV19 with TRBJ2-5; D is uncertain. Trimming removed 2 bases at V and 1 base at J, with 5 bases between. The CDR3 contains 13 residues. Germline CDR1 is LNHDA and CDR2 is SQIVND (reference sequence). The CDR3 spells CASSISSQETQYF. The CDR3 DNA reads TGTGCCAGTAGTATATCCAGCCAAGAGACCCAGTACTTC.

The chain uses TRBV28 and TRBJ2-7; a possible D gene is TRBD2 (7 bases). Germline loops: CDR1 MDHEN, CDR2 SYDVKM. This CDR3 comprises 13 residues. Trimming took off 7 bases at V and 5 bases at J, with 15 bases between the two ends. The CDR3 DNA reads TGTGCCAGCACGAGGGGGGGCGCGAACGAGCAGTACTTC. Amino acid sequence: CASTRGGANEQYF.

This chain connects TRBV11-3 to TRBJ2-5; D is possibly TRBD2 (6 bases). The V end was cut by 3 bases, the J end by 4 bases, with 15 bases between. Germline V gene sequence: CDR1 SGHNT, CDR2 YENEEA. The CDR3 covers 15 residues. CDR3 sequence (DNA): TGTGCCAGCAGCTTGGGTCCGGGGGAGGTAGAGACCCAGTACTTC. Translating gives CASSLGPGEVETQYF.

The rearrangement joins TRBV9 to TRBJ1-3; TRBD1 matches 8 bases. Germline CDR1 and CDR2: SGDLS and YYNGEE. V was pared by 2 bases and J by 6 bases, with 7 bases of the junction left unmatched. The CDR3 has 15 residues. CDR3 sequence: CASSVSGQETNTIYF. CDR3 in DNA: TGTGCCAGCAGCGTTTCGGGACAGGAGACAAACACCATATATTTT.

The chain couples TRBV7-8 to TRBJ1-5; D unclear. The CDR3 loop spans 14 amino acids. V was clipped by 2 bases and J by 3 bases, with 8 bases between them. The germline gives CDR1 SGHVS, CDR2 FQNEAQ. The CDR3 DNA sequence: TGTGCCAGCAGCTTACGAGGCAACAATCAGCCCCAGCATTTT. Translation gives CASSLRGNNQPQHF.

The CDR3 loop is CARNRQRLNTEAFF. The CDR3 DNA reads as TGCGCCAGGAACCGACAGCGCTTGAACACTGAAGCTTTCTTT. This chain joins TRBV10-1 and TRBJ1-1; D is perhaps TRBD1 (5 bases). V was clipped by 9 bases and J by 0 bases, with 14 bases between them. The CDR3 covers 14 residues. CDR1 and CDR2 (germline): WNHNN, SYGVQD (reference sequence).

The rearrangement links TRBV14 to TRBJ2-1; TRBD2 matches 8 bases. From germline, CDR1 is SGHDN and CDR2 FVKESK. This CDR3 is built from 17 residues. V lost 4 bases to trimming and J lost 0 bases; unmatched junction nucleotides: 8. In DNA, the CDR3 is TGTGCCAGCAGCCCCTCGACTAGCGCCGGCTCCTACAATGAGCAGTTCTTC. Translated: CASSPSTSAGSYNEQFF.

CDR3 in DNA: TGCGCCAGCAGCCCTCGAACAGTTACCACAGATACGCAGTATTTT. Translating gives CASSPRTVTTDTQYF. The rearrangement uses TRBV4-3 and TRBJ2-3, with D unclear. In germline, CDR1 is LGHNA, CDR2 YSLEER. Trimming pared 4 bases from V and 2 bases from J, leaving 13 bases between. The CDR3 has 15 residues.

This sequence joins TRBV11-2 and TRBJ2-1, with 15 positions matching TRBD2. With 5 bases clipped from V and 8 bases from J, the junction kept 4 bases outside the gene matches. The CDR3 is 15 amino acids. Germline-derived CDR1 and CDR2 are SGHAT and FQNNGV. The CDR3, as DNA: TGTGCCAGCAGCCGGACTAGCGGGGGGGCCTATGAGCAGTTCTTC. Translating gives CASSRTSGGAYEQFF.

J is TRBJ2-1 and V is TRBV6-4; 10 bases map to TRBD2. V trimming: 7 bases; J trimming: 3 bases; junction bases outside the gene matches: 6. The germline CDR1 and CDR2 sequences are MRHNA and SNTAGT. This CDR3 spans 15 amino acids. CDR3 sequence reads: CASTVLAGNYNEQFF. The CDR3, as DNA: TGTGCCAGCACGGTACTAGCGGGAAACTACAATGAGCAGTTCTTC.

This clone was seen a few times. The chain is built from TRBV9 and TRBJ2-3; 7 nucleotides agree with TRBD1. CDR1 is SGDLS, CDR2 YYNGEE, per germline. Germline trimming cut 0 bases from V and 6 bases from J; bases unmatched to any gene: 7. The CDR3 spans 15 residues. The CDR3 bases are TGTGCCAGCAGCGTAGAGGGACAGTCGGGGGATACGCAGTATTTT. Its translation: CASSVEGQSGDTQYF.

This chain joins TRBV18 and TRBJ1-1; tentative D call: TRBD1 (6 bases). Germline values: CDR1 KGHSH, CDR2 LQKENI. Deletions cut 4 bases from V and 4 bases from J, with 19 bases between. CDR3 length: 16 amino acids. CDR3 DNA sequence: TGTGCCAGCTCACTGAGCCACAGGGAGAAGTTCACTGAAGCTTTCTTT. It yields the protein CASSLSHREKFTEAFF.

V usage is TRBV28 and J usage is TRBJ2-4, with a weak D call TRBD1 (6 bases). Germline V gene data show CDR1 as MDHEN and CDR2 as SYDVKM. The ends were cut back, 5 bases at V and 0 bases at J, with 17 bases in the middle. CDR3 length: 17 amino acids. CDR3: CASSAILQGIAKNIQYF. The CDR3 DNA is TGTGCCAGCAGTGCTATCTTACAGGGTATAGCCAAAAACATTCAGTACTTC.

The V and J genes are TRBV3-1 (or the pseudogene TRBV3-2) and TRBJ1-1; no reliable D call. CDR1 is LGHDT and CDR2 is YNNKEL in the germline V gene (reference sequence). V shed 1 base and J shed 1 base, with 7 bases lying between them. CDR3 length: 14 residues. CDR3 sequence (DNA): TGTGCCAGCAGCCAAGGGAGGGAGAACACTGAAGCTTTCTTT. This sequence encodes CASSQGRENTEAFF.

The chain is built from TRBV6-2 or TRBV6-3 and TRBJ2-1; no clear D gene. Germline CDR1 and CDR2: MNHEY and SVGEGT. V lost 6 bases and J lost 1, with 16 bases in between. The CDR3 runs 16 residues. The CDR3 loop is CASSPGAAPSYNEQFF. The CDR3 nucleotides are TGTGCCAGCAGCCCCGGAGCCGCTCCTTCCTACAATGAGCAGTTCTTC.

The CDR3 protein is CASSPGTGRGGSDTQYF. In nucleotides, the CDR3 is TGTGCCAGCAGCCCAGGGACAGGGAGAGGTGGGTCAGATACGCAGTATTTT. The chain couples TRBV7-9 to TRBJ2-3; 9 bases agree with TRBD1. The CDR3 totals 17 residues. The germline V gene encodes CDR1 SEHNR and CDR2 FQNEAQ (reference sequence). Trimming at V came to 5 bases and at J to 4 bases, leaving 13 bases not matched to a gene.

The chain carries TRBV7-8 and TRBJ1-3; a possible D gene is TRBD1 (6 bases). This CDR3 is 15 amino acids long. Per the germline V gene, CDR1 is SGHVS and CDR2 is FQNEAQ. V dropped 1 base and J dropped 4 bases, with 11 bases sitting between them. The CDR3 loop reads CASSLEYRAGNTIYF. Here the CDR3 DNA reads TGTGCCAGCAGCTTAGAGTACAGGGCAGGAAACACCATATATTTT. Drawing the rest from reference TRBV7-8 and TRBJ1-3, the complete variable domain is GAGVSQSPRYKVAKRGQDVALRCDPISGHVSLFWYQQALGQGPEFLTYFQNEAQLDKSGLPSDRFFAERPEGSVSTLKIQRTQQEDSAVYLCASSLEYRAGNTIYFGEGSWLTVV.

The sample holds a few counts of this clone. The rearrangement joins TRBV10-1 to TRBJ2-1, with D perhaps matching TRBD1 (6 bases). V shed 10 bases and J shed 7 bases, with 23 bases lying between them. The CDR3 contains 15 residues. The germline CDR1 and CDR2 sequences are WNHNN and SYGVQD (reference sequence). CDR3 sequence reads: CANHKRTVFGNEQFF. CDR3 DNA: TGCGCCAACCACAAACGGACAGTCTTCGGTAATGAGCAGTTCTTC.

The V and J genes are TRBV28 and TRBJ2-1; 7 bases fit TRBD2. The germline gives CDR1 MDHEN, CDR2 SYDVKM. Trimming removed 8 bases from V and 0 bases from J; junction bases left unmatched: 10. There are 16 residues in the CDR3. In DNA, the CDR3 is TGTGCCAGCGGATCGAGCGGGGCGTTCTCCTACAATGAGCAGTTCTTC. Its protein is CASGSSGAFSYNEQFF.

The rearrangement uses TRBV14 and TRBJ1-2, with D hard to call. Germline CDR1 SGHDN, CDR2 FVKESK. This CDR3 spans 14 amino acids. V was trimmed by 1 base and J by 4 bases, leaving 10 bases between them. This CDR3 reads CASSQAGYSYGYTF. The CDR3 DNA follows: TGTGCCAGCAGCCAAGCGGGATATTCCTATGGCTACACCTTC.